Reported below is one TCR beta chain. This sample is drawn from a study of siplizumab effects on memory and regulatory T cells. Germline V CDR1 and CDR2: MGHDK, SYGVNS. The CDR3 runs to 12 residues. The V and J ends lost 2 bases and 9 bases respectively, with 8 bases between them. Produced via immunoSEQ multiplex PCR; TCRdb's table is partial and in-frame only. Altogether about 100,000 clones are present, approximately 90% being singletons, with the ten largest covering around 0.77%. The source of this sequence is a human donor in good health. The sample was Tregs sorted from blood. The rearrangement joins TRBV25-1 to TRBJ2-1, with D unclear. CDR3 loop: CASSETFSEQFF. In DNA, the CDR3 is TGTGCCAGCAGTGAAACTTTTTCTGAGCAGTTCTTC.